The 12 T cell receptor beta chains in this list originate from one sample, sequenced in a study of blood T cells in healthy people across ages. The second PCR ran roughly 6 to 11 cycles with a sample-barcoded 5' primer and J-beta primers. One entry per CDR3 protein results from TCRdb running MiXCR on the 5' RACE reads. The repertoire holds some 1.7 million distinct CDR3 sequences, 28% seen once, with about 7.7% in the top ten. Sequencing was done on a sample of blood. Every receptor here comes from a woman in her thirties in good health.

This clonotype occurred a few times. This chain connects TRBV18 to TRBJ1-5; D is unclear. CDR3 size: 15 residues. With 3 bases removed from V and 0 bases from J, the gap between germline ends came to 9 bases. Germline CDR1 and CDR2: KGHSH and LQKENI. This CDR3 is CASSPAVDSNQPQHF. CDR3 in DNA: TGTGCCAGCTCACCGGCGGTCGATAGCAATCAGCCCCAGCATTTT. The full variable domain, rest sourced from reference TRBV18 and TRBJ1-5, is NAGVMQNPRHLVRRRGQEARLRCSPMKGHSHVYWYRQLPEEGLKFMVYLQKENIIDESGMPKERFSAEFPKEGPSILRIQQVVRGDSAAYFCASSPAVDSNQPQHFGDGTRLSIL.

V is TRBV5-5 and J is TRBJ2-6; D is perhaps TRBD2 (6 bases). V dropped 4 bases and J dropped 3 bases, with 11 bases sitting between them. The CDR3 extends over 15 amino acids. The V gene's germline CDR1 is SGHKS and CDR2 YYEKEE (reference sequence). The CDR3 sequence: CASSQVGGGANVLTF. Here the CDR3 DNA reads TGTGCCAGCAGCCAGGTCGGGGGTGGGGCCAACGTCCTGACTTTC.

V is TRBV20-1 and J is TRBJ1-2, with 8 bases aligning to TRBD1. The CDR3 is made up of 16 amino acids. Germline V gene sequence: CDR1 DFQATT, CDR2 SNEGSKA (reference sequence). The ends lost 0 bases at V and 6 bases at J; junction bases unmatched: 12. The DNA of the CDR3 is TGCAGTGCTAGAGATATTTCCCAGGGGGCAAAAGATGGCTACACCTTC. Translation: CSARDISQGAKDGYTF.

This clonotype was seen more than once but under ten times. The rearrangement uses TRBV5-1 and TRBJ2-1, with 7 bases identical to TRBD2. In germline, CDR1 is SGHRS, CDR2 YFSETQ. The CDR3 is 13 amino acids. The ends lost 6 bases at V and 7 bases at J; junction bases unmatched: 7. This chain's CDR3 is CASTGEGGNEQFF. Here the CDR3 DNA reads TGCGCCAGCACCGGGGAGGGAGGAAATGAGCAGTTCTTC.

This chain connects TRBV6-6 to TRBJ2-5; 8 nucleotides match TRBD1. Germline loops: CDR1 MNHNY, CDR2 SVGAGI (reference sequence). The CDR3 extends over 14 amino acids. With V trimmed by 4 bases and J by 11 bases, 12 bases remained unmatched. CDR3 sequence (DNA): TGTGCCAGCAGTTCCGGACAGGGCGGCGATGAGCAGTACTTC. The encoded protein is CASSSGQGGDEQYF.

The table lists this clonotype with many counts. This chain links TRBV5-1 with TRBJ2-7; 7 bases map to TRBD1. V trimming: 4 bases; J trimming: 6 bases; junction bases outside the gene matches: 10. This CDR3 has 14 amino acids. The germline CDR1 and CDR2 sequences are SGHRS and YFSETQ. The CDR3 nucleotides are TGCGCCAGCAGCCAATTAAGACAGGGAAGCGAGCAGTACTTC. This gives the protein CASSQLRQGSEQYF.

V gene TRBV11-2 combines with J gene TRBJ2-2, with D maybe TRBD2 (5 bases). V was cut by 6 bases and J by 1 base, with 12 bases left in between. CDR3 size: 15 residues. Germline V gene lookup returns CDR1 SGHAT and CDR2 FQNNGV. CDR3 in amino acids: CASRLPGRNTGELFF. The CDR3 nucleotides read TGTGCCAGCAGACTTCCGGGGAGGAACACCGGGGAGCTGTTTTTT.

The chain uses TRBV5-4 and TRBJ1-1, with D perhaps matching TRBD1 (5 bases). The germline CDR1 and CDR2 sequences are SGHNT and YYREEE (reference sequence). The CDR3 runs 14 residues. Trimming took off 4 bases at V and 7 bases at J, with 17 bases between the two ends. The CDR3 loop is CASSRDPTRDEAFF. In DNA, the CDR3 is TGTGCCAGCAGCCGGGACCCAACCCGGGATGAAGCTTTCTTT.

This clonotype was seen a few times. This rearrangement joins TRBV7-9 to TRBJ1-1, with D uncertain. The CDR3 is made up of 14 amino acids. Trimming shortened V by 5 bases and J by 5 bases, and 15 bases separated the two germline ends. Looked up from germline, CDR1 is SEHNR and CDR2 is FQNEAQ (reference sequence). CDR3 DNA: TGTGCCAGCAGCCGTACCGATTCTCGGACTGAAGCTTTCTTT. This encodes CASSRTDSRTEAFF.

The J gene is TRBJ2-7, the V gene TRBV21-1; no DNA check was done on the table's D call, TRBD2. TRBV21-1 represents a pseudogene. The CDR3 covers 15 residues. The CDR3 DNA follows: TGTGCCAGCAGCATTGGGGGACTAGATCTATATGAGCAGTACTTC. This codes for CASSIGGLDLYEQYF.

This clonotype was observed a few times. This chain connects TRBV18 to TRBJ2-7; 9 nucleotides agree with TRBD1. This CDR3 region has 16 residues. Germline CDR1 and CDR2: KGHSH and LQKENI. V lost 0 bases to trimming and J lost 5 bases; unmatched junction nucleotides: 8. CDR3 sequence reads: CASSPPVGQGDHEQYF. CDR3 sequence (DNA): TGTGCCAGCTCACCACCGGTGGGACAGGGCGATCACGAGCAGTACTTC.

CDR3 coding DNA: TGTGCCAGCAGCCAAGGGAGGGAAAGCTACACCTTC. Its translation: CASSQGRESYTF. This chain connects TRBV3-1 to TRBJ1-2; no definite D call. V was pared by 1 base and J by 9 bases, with 9 bases between. The CDR3 extends over 12 amino acids. Germline V gene lookup returns CDR1 LGHDT and CDR2 YNNKEL (reference sequence).